This T cell receptor (beta chain) stems from a study of T cell responses to AZD1222 COVID-19 vaccine. Some clones are missing from TCRdb's copy, which holds only in-frame ones; the method was immunoSEQ multiplex PCR. The table includes roughly 150,000 clones, around nine tenths detected once. The specimen was peripheral blood, collected on day 0 of AZD1222 vaccination. The sequence came from an adult in good health.

The CDR3 sequence: CASSPIVSGIYGYTF. In DNA form, the CDR3 reads TGTGCCAGCAGTCCCATAGTGAGCGGCATCTATGGCTACACCTTC. J is TRBJ1-2 and V is TRBV7-2; D is undetermined. Germline-derived CDR1 and CDR2 are SGHTA and FQGNSA. The CDR3 covers 15 residues. V was clipped by 6 bases and J by 4 bases, with 18 bases between them.